This T cell receptor (beta chain) emerged from a study of PD-1 blockade in classical Hodgkin lymphoma. Produced via immunoSEQ multiplex PCR; TCRdb's table is partial and in-frame only. The sample consists of 15,000 or so clones, about 61% of them appearing once. With respect to this clone: No antigen is known for it.

This CDR3 spans 13 amino acids. V lost 8 bases and J lost 3, with 10 bases in between. Germline assignment: CDR1 MNHEY and CDR2 SVGAGI. Regarding the study as a whole: CD4+ TCR diversity rose significantly by C4D1, and CD8+ TCR diversity did not. Why repertoires differed is undefined; disease activity or prior therapy possibly contributed. Healthy donors reportedly exceeded newly diagnosed patients in baseline TCR diversity.

In every patient, relapse followed autologous stem cell transplantation, while exposure to brentuximab vedotin differed. Complete response, partial response or progressive disease made up the best responses. This sequence originates from a human donor with classical Hodgkin lymphoma. The sequenced sample was peripheral blood mononuclear cells (PBMCs), obtained at baseline. V usage is TRBV6-5 and J usage is TRBJ2-2; D unclear. CDR3 nucleotides: TGTGCCAGCGTCAAGCCGCACACCGGGGAGCTGTTTTTT. Its protein is CASVKPHTGELFF.